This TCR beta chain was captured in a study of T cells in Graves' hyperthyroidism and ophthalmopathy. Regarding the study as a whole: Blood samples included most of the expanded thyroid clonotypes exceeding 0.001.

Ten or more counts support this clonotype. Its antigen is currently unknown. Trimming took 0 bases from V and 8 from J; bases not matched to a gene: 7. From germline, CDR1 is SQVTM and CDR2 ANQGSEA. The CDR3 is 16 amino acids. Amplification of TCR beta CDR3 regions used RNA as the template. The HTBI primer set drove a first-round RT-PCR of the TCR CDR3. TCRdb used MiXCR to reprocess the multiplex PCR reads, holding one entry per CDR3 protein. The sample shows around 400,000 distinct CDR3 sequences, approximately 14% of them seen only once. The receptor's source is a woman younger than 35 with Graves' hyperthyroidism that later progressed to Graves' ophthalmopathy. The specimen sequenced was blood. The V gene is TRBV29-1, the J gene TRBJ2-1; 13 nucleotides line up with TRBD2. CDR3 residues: CSVEEGLAGAIHEQFF. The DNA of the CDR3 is TGCAGCGTTGAAGAAGGACTAGCGGGAGCTATCCATGAGCAGTTCTTC.